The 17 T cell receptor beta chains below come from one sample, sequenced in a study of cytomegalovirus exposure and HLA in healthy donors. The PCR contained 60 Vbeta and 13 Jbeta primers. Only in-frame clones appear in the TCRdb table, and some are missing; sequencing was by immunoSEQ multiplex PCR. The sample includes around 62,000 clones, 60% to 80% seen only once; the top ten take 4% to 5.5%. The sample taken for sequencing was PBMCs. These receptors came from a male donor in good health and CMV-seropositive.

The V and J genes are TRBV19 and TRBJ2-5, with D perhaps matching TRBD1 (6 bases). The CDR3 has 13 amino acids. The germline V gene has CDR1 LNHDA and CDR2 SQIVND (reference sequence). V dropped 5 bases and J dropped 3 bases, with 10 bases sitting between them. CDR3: CASSLRTEETQYF. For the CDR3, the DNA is TGTGCCAGTAGTCTAAGGACAGAAGAGACCCAGTACTTC.

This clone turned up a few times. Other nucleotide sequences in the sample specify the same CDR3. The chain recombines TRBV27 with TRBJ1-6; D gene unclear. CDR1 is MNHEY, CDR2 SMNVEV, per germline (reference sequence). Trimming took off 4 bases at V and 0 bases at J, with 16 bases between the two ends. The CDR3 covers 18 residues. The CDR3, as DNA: TGTGCCAGCAGTTCCACCGGGGTTAAGAACTCCTATAATTCACCCCTCCACTTT. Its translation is CASSSTGVKNSYNSPLHF.

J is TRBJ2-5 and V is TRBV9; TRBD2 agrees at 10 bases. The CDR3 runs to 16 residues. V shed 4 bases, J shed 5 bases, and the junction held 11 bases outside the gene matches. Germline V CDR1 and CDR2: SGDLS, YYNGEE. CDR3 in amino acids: CASSTGTSAFYETQYF. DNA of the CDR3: TGTGCCAGCAGCACCGGGACTAGCGCCTTCTATGAGACCCAGTACTTC.

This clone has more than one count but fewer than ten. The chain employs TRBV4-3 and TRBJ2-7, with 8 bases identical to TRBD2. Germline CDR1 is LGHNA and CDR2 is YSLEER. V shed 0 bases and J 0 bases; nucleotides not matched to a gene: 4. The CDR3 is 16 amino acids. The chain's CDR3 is CASSQELAGSSYEQYF. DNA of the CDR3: TGCGCCAGCAGCCAAGAATTAGCGGGGAGCTCCTACGAGCAGTACTTC.

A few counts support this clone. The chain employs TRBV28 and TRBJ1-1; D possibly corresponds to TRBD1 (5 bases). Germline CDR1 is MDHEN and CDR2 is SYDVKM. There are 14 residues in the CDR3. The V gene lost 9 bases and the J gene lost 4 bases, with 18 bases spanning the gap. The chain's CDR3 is CARGDAGVGTEAFF. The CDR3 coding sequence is TGTGCCAGGGGAGACGCGGGGGTGGGCACTGAAGCTTTCTTT.

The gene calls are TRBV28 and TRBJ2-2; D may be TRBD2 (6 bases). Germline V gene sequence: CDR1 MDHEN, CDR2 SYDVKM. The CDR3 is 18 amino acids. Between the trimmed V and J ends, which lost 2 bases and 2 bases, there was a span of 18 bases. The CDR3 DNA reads TGTGCCAGCAGTTTAATCAGGAGGGGAGGAGCCAACACCGGGGAGCTGTTTTTT. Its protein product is CASSLIRRGGANTGELFF.

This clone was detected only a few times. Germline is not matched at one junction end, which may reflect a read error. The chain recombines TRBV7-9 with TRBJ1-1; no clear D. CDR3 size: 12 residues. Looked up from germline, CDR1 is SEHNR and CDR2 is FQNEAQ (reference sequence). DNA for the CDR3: TGTGCCAGCAGCTTAGGGTTACCTGAAGCCTTCTTT. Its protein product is CASSLGLPEAFF.

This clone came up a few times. The CDR3 region has the DNA TGCAGTGCTCCCAGGGTAAATGAGCAGTTCTTC. This codes for CSAPRVNEQFF. The genes are TRBV20-1 and TRBJ2-1; D is perhaps TRBD1 (5 bases). The CDR3 runs to 11 residues. Germline V gene lookup returns CDR1 DFQATT and CDR2 SNEGSKA (reference sequence). V was shortened by 5 bases and J by 7 bases, with 9 bases between the two germline ends.

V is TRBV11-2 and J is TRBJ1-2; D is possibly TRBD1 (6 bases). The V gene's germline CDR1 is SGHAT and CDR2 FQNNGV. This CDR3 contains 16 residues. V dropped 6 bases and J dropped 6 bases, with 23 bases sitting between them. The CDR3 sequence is CASRSLLRGQVDGYTF. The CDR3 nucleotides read TGTGCCAGCAGGTCCTTGTTAAGGGGACAAGTCGATGGCTACACCTTC.

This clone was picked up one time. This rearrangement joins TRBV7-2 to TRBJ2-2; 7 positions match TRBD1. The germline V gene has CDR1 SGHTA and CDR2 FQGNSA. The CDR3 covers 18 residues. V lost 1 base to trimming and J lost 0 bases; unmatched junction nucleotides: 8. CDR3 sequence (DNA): TGTGCCAGCAGCTTAGGGTCCAGGGGGACCACGAACACCGGGGAGCTGTTTTTT. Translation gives CASSLGSRGTTNTGELFF.

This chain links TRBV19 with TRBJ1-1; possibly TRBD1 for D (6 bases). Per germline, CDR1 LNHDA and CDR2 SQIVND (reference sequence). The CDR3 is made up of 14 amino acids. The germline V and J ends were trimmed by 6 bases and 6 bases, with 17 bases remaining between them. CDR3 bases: TGTGCCAGTAGGTCAGGGGTATTGGGGTCTGAAGCTTTCTTT. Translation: CASRSGVLGSEAFF. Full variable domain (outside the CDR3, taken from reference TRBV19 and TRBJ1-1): DGGITQSPKYLFRKEGQNVTLSCEQNLNHDAMYWYRQDPGQGLRLIYYSQIVNDFQKGDIAEGYSVSREKKESFPLTVTSAQKNPTAFYLCASRSGVLGSEAFFGQGTRLTVV.

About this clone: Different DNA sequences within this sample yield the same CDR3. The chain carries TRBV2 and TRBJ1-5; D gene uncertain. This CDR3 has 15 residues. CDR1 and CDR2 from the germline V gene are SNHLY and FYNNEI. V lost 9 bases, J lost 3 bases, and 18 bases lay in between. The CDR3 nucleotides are TGTGCCAGTAGTCGGGGAACGCTTGACAATCAGCCCCAGCATTTT. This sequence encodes CASSRGTLDNQPQHF.

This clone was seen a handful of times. The CDR3 DNA reads TGCGCCAGCAGCCAAGCCCCGATGACAGGGGTAGGGACAGATACGCAGTATTTT. The encoded protein is CASSQAPMTGVGTDTQYF. The chain has TRBV4-3 and TRBJ2-3; TRBD1 matches 8 bases. CDR1 LGHNA and CDR2 YSLEER come from the germline V gene. There are 18 residues in the CDR3. The ends lost 1 base at V and 3 bases at J; junction bases unmatched: 12.

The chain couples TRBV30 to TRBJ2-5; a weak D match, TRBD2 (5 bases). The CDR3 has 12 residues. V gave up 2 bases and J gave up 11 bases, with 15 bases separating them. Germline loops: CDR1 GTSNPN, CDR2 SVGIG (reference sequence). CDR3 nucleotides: TGTGCCTGGAGTAGGGTGATGAGGGAGCAGTACTTC. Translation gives CAWSRVMREQYF.

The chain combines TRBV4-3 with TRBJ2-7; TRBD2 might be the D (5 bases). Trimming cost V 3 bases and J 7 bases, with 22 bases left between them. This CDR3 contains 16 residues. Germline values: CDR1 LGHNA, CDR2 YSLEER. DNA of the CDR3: TGCGCCAGCAGCCACGCCCCTCGGACTCGCTTGGGGGAGCAGTACTTC. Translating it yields CASSHAPRTRLGEQYF.

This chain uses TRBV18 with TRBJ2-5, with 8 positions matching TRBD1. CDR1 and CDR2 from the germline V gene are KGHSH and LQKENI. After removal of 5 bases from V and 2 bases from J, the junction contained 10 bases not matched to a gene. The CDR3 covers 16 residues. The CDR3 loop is CASSADRVKAQETQYF. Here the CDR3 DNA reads TGTGCCAGCTCAGCGGACAGGGTTAAGGCTCAAGAGACCCAGTACTTC.

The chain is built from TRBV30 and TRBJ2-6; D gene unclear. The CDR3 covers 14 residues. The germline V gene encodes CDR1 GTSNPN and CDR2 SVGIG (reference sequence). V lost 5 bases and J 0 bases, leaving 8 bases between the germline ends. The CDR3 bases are TGTGCCTGGGAGCACGACTCTGGGGCCAACGTCCTGACTTTC. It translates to CAWEHDSGANVLTF.